This record concerns one TCR beta chain sequence. Authors' analysis steps: Nucleated cell counts were estimated from reference gene primer amplification. Repertoires were generated with immunoSEQ multiplex PCR, while TCRdb's copy carries only in-frame clones and drops some. V, J and clone size are those of that table, while D and trimming were read from the DNA. The data contain about 210,000 clones, around 90% of them seen just once; the ten biggest clones take up about 1.3%. This entry belongs to a study of blood T cell repertoires in COVID-19. Overall study context: Specimens from acute and convalescent COVID-19 originated in the United States, Italy and Spain. From T cells, B-cell-depleted T cells, or PBMCs came the material, which was cDNA or gDNA.

The CDR3 is 15 amino acids. CDR1 and CDR2 (germline): SGHRS, YFSETQ. V lost 3 bases to trimming and J lost 4 bases; unmatched junction nucleotides: 9. This chain uses TRBV5-1 with TRBJ2-7; the match to TRBD1 covers 8 bases. The sample comprised peripheral blood. This clonotype was sampled from a man younger than 45 with acute or convalescent COVID-19. Written as DNA, the CDR3 is TGCGCCAGCAGCTACACCGGGACAGGATTATACGAGCAGTACTTC. It yields the protein CASSYTGTGLYEQYF.